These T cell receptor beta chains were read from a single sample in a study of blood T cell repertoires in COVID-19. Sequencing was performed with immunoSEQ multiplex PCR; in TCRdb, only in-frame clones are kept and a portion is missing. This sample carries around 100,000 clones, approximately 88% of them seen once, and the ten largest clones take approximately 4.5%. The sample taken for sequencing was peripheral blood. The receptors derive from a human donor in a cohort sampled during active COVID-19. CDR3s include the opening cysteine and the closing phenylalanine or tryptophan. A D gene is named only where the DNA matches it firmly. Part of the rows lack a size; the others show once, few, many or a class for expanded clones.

CASSIIRGGSGNTIYF,TGTGCCAGTAGTATCATAAGGGGCGGCTCTGGAAACACCATATATTTT,many,-,TRBJ1-3,TRBV19
CASSSGQTQGQPQHF,TGTGCCAGCAGCTCAGGACAGACGCAGGGGCAGCCCCAGCATTTT,few,-,TRBJ1-5,TRBV7-9
CASSRDRDEQFF,TGTGCCAGCAGTCGGGACAGGGATGAGCAGTTCTTC,-,TRBD1,TRBJ2-1,TRBV7-2
CASKLVGQANSPLHF,TGTGCCAGCAAATTGGTGGGACAGGCGAATTCACCCCTCCACTTT,-,TRBD1,TRBJ1-6,TRBV2
CATRGGGETQYF,TGTGCCACCCGCGGGGGGGGCGAGACCCAGTACTTC,-,TRBD2,TRBJ2-5,TRBV3-1/TRBV3-2
CASSSRQGSIGNIQYF,TGTGCCAGCAGCTCAAGACAGGGGAGCATCGGAAACATTCAGTACTTC,-,TRBD1,TRBJ2-4,TRBV5-4
CASSPIQGLPYEQYF,TGTGCCAGCAGCCCCATACAGGGTCTGCCCTACGAGCAGTACTTC,-,-,TRBJ2-7,TRBV7-6
CASSRRQGLGTEAFF,TGTGCCAGCAGCCGCAGACAGGGACTCGGGACTGAAGCTTTCTTT,-,TRBD1,TRBJ1-1,TRBV7-2
CASSREGQGGQETQYF,TGCGCCAGCAGCCGAGAGGGACAGGGAGGGCAAGAGACCCAGTACTTC,-,TRBD1,TRBJ2-5,TRBV5-1
CASRSLGSYSPLHF,TGTGCCAGCAGGTCCCTCGGGAGTTATTCACCCCTCCACTTT,-,-,TRBJ1-6,TRBV27
CASSPPAQRETQYF,TGTGCCAGCAGTCCCCCGGCCCAGCGGGAGACCCAGTACTTC,medium-sized,-,TRBJ2-5,TRBV6-5
CASSFEQEYNEQFF,TGTGCCAGCAGCTTTGAACAGGAGTACAATGAGCAGTTCTTC,-,-,TRBJ2-1,TRBV5-4
CASSIGLVYNEQFF,TGTGCCAGCAGTATCGGACTAGTATACAATGAGCAGTTCTTC,-,TRBD2,TRBJ2-1,TRBV2
CASSLVRVISGGSYEQYF,TGTGCCAGCAGCTTAGTCCGGGTTATTAGCGGGGGGTCCTACGAGCAGTACTTC,-,TRBD2,TRBJ2-7,TRBV7-2
CASRGLYTGELFF,TGTGCCAGCAGGGGACTTTACACCGGGGAGCTGTTTTTT,few,-,TRBJ2-2,TRBV12-3/TRBV12-4
CAWTIQGAGGYTF,TGTGCCTGGACGATACAGGGGGCAGGCGGCTACACCTTC,-,TRBD1,TRBJ1-2,TRBV30
CASSLEFRQETQYF,TGTGCCAGCAGCTTAGAGTTCCGTCAGGAGACCCAGTACTTC,-,-,TRBJ2-5,TRBV7-2
CASRVLAGSDTQYF,TGCGCCAGCAGAGTCCTAGCGGGTTCAGATACGCAGTATTTT,-,TRBD2,TRBJ2-3,TRBV10-2
CASSQATGPGTEAFF,TGCGCCAGCAGCCAAGCTACAGGGCCCGGCACTGAAGCTTTCTTT,-,-,TRBJ1-1,TRBV4-3
CSAKRSDEAFF,TGCAGTGCCAAGCGGTCAGATGAAGCTTTCTTT,-,-,TRBJ1-1,TRBV20-1
CASSQDRGGYQPQHF,TGTGCCAGCAGCCAGGACAGGGGAGGGTATCAGCCCCAGCATTTT,-,TRBD1,TRBJ1-5,TRBV2
CASSRDITLNEQYF,TGTGCCAGCAGTCGAGACATCACATTAAACGAGCAGTACTTC,-,-,TRBJ2-7,TRBV6-5
CASSLFSYNEQFF,TGCGCCAGCAGCTTGTTCAGCTACAATGAGCAGTTCTTC,few,-,TRBJ2-1,TRBV5-1
CATTGPETDTQYF,TGCGCCACGACAGGGCCAGAGACAGATACGCAGTATTTT,-,TRBD1,TRBJ2-3,TRBV10-2
CASSLTGMNTEAFF,TGTGCCAGCAGCCTCACGGGGATGAACACTGAAGCTTTCTTT,-,-,TRBJ1-1,TRBV7-9
CASSDRRGDSEQYF,TGTGCCAGCAGTGATCGGCGGGGGGACAGCGAGCAGTACTTC,-,-,TRBJ2-7,TRBV2
CASSETAGLGYEQYF,TGTGCCAGTAGTGAAACCGCCGGTCTCGGCTACGAGCAGTACTTC,-,-,TRBJ2-7,TRBV19
CASKTSGRTGELFF,TGTGCCAGCAAGACCTCAGGGCGGACCGGGGAGCTGTTTTTT,-,-,TRBJ2-2,TRBV6-4
CASSTPGQGAHSNQPQHF,TGTGCCAGTAGTACTCCGGGACAGGGGGCTCATAGCAATCAGCCCCAGCATTTT,-,TRBD1,TRBJ1-5,TRBV19
CASSLMSGDTQYF,TGTGCCAGCAGCTTAATGTCCGGAGATACGCAGTATTTT,-,-,TRBJ2-3,TRBV7-3
CASSFPSGAFYGYTF,TGTGCCAGCAGCTTCCCGTCAGGGGCCTTCTATGGCTACACCTTC,-,-,TRBJ1-2,TRBV5-4
CASSYTPGLAGNRAYNEQFF,TGTGCCAGCAGCTACACCCCGGGACTAGCGGGGAACCGTGCCTACAATGAGCAGTTCTTC,-,TRBD2,TRBJ2-1,TRBV7-8
CASSFSGTGVTLHF,TGTGCCAGCAGCTTCTCCGGGACAGGGGTCACCCTCCACTTT,-,TRBD1,TRBJ1-6,TRBV7-2
CASSQDFNRGRLNTEAFF,TGCGCCAGCAGCCAAGATTTTAACAGAGGGAGACTGAACACTGAAGCTTTCTTT,-,-,TRBJ1-1,TRBV4-3
CASSTAGAQTEAFF,TGTGCCAGCAGTACTGCGGGGGCGCAGACTGAAGCTTTCTTT,once,-,TRBJ1-1,TRBV25-1
CASSLRGGNEQFF,TGTGCCAGCAGCCTAAGGGGGGGCAATGAGCAGTTCTTC,-,-,TRBJ2-1,TRBV3-1/TRBV3-2
CASSQNPGTDTQYF,TGTGCCAGCAGCCAAAATCCGGGCACAGATACGCAGTATTTT,once,-,TRBJ2-3,TRBV3-1/TRBV3-2
CASSQRDSRDEQYF,TGTGCCAGCAGTCAACGGGACAGCCGAGACGAGCAGTACTTC,once,TRBD1,TRBJ2-7,TRBV6-2/TRBV6-3
CASSYLDWSNQPQHF,TGTGCCAGCAGCTACCTGGACTGGAGCAATCAGCCCCAGCATTTT,-,-,TRBJ1-5,TRBV11-1
CASSVTRSDTGELFF,TGTGCCAGCAGCGTAACTAGGAGTGACACCGGGGAGCTGTTTTTT,-,-,TRBJ2-2,TRBV9
CAINSGGGELFF,TGTGCCATCAATTCCGGTGGCGGGGAGCTGTTTTTT,-,-,TRBJ2-2,TRBV10-3
CASSPQGWDEKLFF,TGTGCCAGCAGCCCACAGGGGTGGGATGAAAAACTGTTTTTT,few,TRBD1,TRBJ1-4,TRBV7-2
CASGTYDEQFF,TGTGCTAGTGGTACTTACGATGAGCAGTTCTTC,-,-,TRBJ2-1,TRBV12-5
CASRTGGIEAFF,TGTGCCAGCAGGACGGGAGGCATTGAAGCTTTCTTT,-,-,TRBJ1-1,TRBV25-1
CANKRYTEAFF,TGTGCCAATAAACGGTACACTGAAGCTTTCTTT,-,-,TRBJ1-1,TRBV19
CASLGLAGVTQYF,TGTGCCAGCCTGGGACTAGCGGGGGTGACCCAGTACTTC,-,TRBD2,TRBJ2-5,TRBV2
CASSHYRGLDEKLFF,TGCGCCAGCAGCCATTACAGGGGGTTGGATGAAAAACTGTTTTTT,-,TRBD1,TRBJ1-4,TRBV4-3
CASRGRSDYEQYF,TGTGCCAGCAGGGGGAGGTCTGACTACGAGCAGTACTTC,-,-,TRBJ2-7,TRBV11-3
CASSQDSGRFGLYEQYF,TGCGCCAGCAGCCAAGATTCTGGCAGGTTCGGCCTCTACGAGCAGTACTTC,-,-,TRBJ2-7,TRBV4-3
CASSGGQGDQPQHF,TGTGCCAGCAGCGGGGGGCAAGGGGATCAGCCCCAGCATTTT,-,-,TRBJ1-5,TRBV28
CASSLESGGVEQFF,TGTGCCAGCAGCTTAGAATCCGGGGGGGTTGAGCAGTTCTTC,-,TRBD2,TRBJ2-1,TRBV11-3
CASKMGHQETQYF,TGTGCCAGCAAGATGGGGCACCAAGAGACCCAGTACTTC,once,-,TRBJ2-5,TRBV12-3/TRBV12-4
CASSPRTVMNTEAFF,TGTGCCAGCAGCCCGCGGACAGTCATGAACACTGAAGCTTTCTTT,-,-,TRBJ1-1,TRBV5-5
CSATQGSSTEAFF,TGCAGCGCAACTCAGGGGTCGAGCACTGAAGCTTTCTTT,-,-,TRBJ1-1,TRBV29-1
CASSLAGTSNQPQHF,TGTGCCAGCAGCTTAGCAGGGACAAGCAATCAGCCCCAGCATTTT,-,-,TRBJ1-5,TRBV7-2